This T cell receptor beta chain is from a study of response to subunit inactivated influenza vaccine. Via MiXCR, TCRdb re-called the RT-PCR reads, giving one row per CDR3 protein. Among around 570,000 distinct CDR3 sequences, about 11% were seen once, and the ten largest hold approximately 10%. This CDR3 region has 18 residues. Germline CDR1 WSHSY, CDR2 SAAADI. The trim removed 7 bases at V and 8 bases at J, leaving 19 bases unmatched. This sample also belongs to another study, concerning T cells expressing NK-cell markers. That report adds: Production of TCR beta cDNA relied on 5'RACE template switching with UMIs. An anti-gamma-delta TCR antibody restricted sorting to alpha-beta TCR T cells in several experiments. Questions lingered over whether expanded NKG2C+ T cell clones were HCMV-specific.

This receptor was taken from a man over 45 who received an inactivated influenza vaccine. The chain joins TRBV10-2 to TRBJ2-1, with TRBD2 matching over 11 bases. Source: PBMCs from blood, taken on the day of vaccination. The chain's CDR3 is CASIGGWGNSGRAHEQFF. The CDR3 DNA reads as TGCGCCAGCATAGGCGGTTGGGGGAATAGCGGGAGGGCCCATGAGCAGTTCTTC.